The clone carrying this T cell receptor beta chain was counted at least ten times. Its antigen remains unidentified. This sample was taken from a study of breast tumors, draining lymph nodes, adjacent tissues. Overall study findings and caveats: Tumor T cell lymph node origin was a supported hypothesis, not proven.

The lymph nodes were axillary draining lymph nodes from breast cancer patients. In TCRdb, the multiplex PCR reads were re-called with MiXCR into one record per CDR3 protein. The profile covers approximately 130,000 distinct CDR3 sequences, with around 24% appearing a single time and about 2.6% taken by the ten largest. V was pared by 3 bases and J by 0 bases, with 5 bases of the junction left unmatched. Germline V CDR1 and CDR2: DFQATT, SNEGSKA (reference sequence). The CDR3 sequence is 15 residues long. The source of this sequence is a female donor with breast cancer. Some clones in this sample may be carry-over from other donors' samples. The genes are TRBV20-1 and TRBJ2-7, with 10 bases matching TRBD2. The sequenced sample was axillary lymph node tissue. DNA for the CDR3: TGCAGTGCTAGTCCCCCTAGCGGGGGCTCCTACGAGCAGTACTTC. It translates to CSASPPSGGSYEQYF.